This is a list of T cell receptor beta chains from one sample in a study of blood T cell repertoires in COVID-19. The repertoire was sequenced with immunoSEQ multiplex PCR; TCRdb's copy has only in-frame clones and lacks some. The table lists some 70,000 clones, about 90% of them singletons. Sequencing was done on a sample of peripheral blood. The source is a human donor in a cohort sampled during active COVID-19. Each CDR3 is given with its conserved first and last residue. Fields, in order: D gene, V gene, J gene, CDR3 protein, CDR3 DNA. The D gene is left open where the match is weak.

d_call: -; v_call: TRBV28; j_call: TRBJ1-4; cdr3_aa: CASSLPGVEKLFF; cdr3_nt: TGTGCCAGCAGTTTACCAGGGGTTGAAAAACTGTTTTTT
d_call: -; v_call: TRBV5-1; j_call: TRBJ2-1; cdr3_aa: CASKGHLVGATYNEQFF; cdr3_nt: TGCGCCAGCAAGGGGCACTTGGTGGGGGCCACCTACAATGAGCAGTTCTTC
d_call: TRBD2; v_call: TRBV5-4; j_call: TRBJ2-7; cdr3_aa: CASSLEAGGFYEQYF; cdr3_nt: TGTGCCAGCAGCTTGGAGGCGGGAGGCTTCTACGAGCAGTACTTC
d_call: -; v_call: TRBV6-1; j_call: TRBJ1-6; cdr3_aa: CASSVPQVSYNSPLHF; cdr3_nt: TGTGCCAGCAGTGTACCCCAGGTCTCCTATAATTCACCCCTCCACTTT
d_call: -; v_call: TRBV12-5; j_call: TRBJ2-3; cdr3_aa: CASGPSGGSSNTQYF; cdr3_nt: TGTGCTAGTGGTCCCTCAGGGGGGTCGTCGAATACGCAGTATTTT
d_call: TRBD2; v_call: TRBV4-2; j_call: TRBJ2-7; cdr3_aa: CASSQEGLAEWTGYEQYF; cdr3_nt: TGTGCCAGCAGCCAAGAAGGCCTAGCGGAGTGGACCGGCTACGAGCAGTACTTC
d_call: -; v_call: TRBV6-5; j_call: TRBJ2-7; cdr3_aa: CASSYLDSREQYF; cdr3_nt: TGTGCCAGCAGTTACTTGGACAGTCGCGAGCAGTACTTC
d_call: TRBD1; v_call: TRBV2; j_call: TRBJ1-4; cdr3_aa: CASLGQGATNEKLFF; cdr3_nt: TGTGCCAGTCTTGGACAGGGTGCAACTAATGAAAAACTGTTTTTT
d_call: TRBD1; v_call: TRBV27; j_call: TRBJ1-4; cdr3_aa: CASSLDGQGLEKLFF; cdr3_nt: TGTGCCAGCAGTTTAGACGGACAGGGTCTGGAAAAACTGTTTTTT
d_call: -; v_call: TRBV2; j_call: TRBJ2-5; cdr3_aa: CASGTETQYF; cdr3_nt: TGTGCCAGCGGCACGGAGACCCAGTACTTC